One sample yielded the 2 T cell receptor beta chains listed below, sequenced in a study of blood T cells in healthy people across ages. Primers used in a second PCR of about 6 to 11 cycles were a sample-barcoded 5' primer and a J-beta primer mix. TCRdb called the 5' RACE reads again in MiXCR, with one record for every CDR3 protein. Of 1.5 million to 2 million distinct CDR3 sequences detected, 28% appear once; the ten largest clones hold 7.7%. The sample taken for sequencing was blood. These receptors all stem from a woman younger than 45 in good health.

This clonotype was observed a single time. This chain links TRBV10-1 with TRBJ2-5; the D gene could be TRBD1 or TRBD2 (5 bases each). The length of the CDR3 is 16 residues. The germline V and J ends were trimmed by 6 bases and 5 bases, with 22 bases remaining between them. The germline V gene has CDR1 WNHNN and CDR2 SYGVQD (reference sequence). This CDR3 is CASSPIQGVSEETQYF. The CDR3 DNA sequence: TGCGCCAGCAGCCCCATCCAGGGAGTGAGCGAGGAGACCCAGTACTTC.

A remark on this clonotype: A read error may be the cause here, since a much bigger clone is one base away. The chain links TRBV10-3 to TRBJ2-5; D gene ambiguous. The CDR3 contains 13 residues. Germline CDR1 and CDR2: ENHRY and SYGVKD. V was shortened by 0 bases and J by 11 bases, with 13 bases between the two germline ends. The CDR3 reads CAISESTHNEQYF. The CDR3 coding sequence is TGTGCCATCAGTGAGTCGACCCACAATGAGCAGTACTTC.